Below, 5 T cell receptor beta chains from the same sample are listed, as sequenced in a study of T-cell reconstitution after alpha-beta-depleted transplantation in children. Preparation of the TCRbeta library used unique molecular identifiers. TCRdb reanalysed the PCR reads using MiXCR and keeps one entry per CDR3 protein. The sample has 800,000 to 1,000,000 distinct CDR3 sequences, about 29% seen once. The material was PBMCs, mostly from graft donor cells, obtained 360 days after TCRalphabeta/CD19-depleted stem cell transplant. The receptors originated from a boy less than two years old who had a stem cell transplant for SCID, so the T cells may come from the graft donor.

The rearrangement uses TRBV2 and TRBJ2-5; D possibly corresponds to TRBD1 (6 bases). CDR1 and CDR2 (germline): SNHLY, FYNNEI. V was pared by 5 bases and J by 2 bases, with 15 bases between. There are 15 residues in the CDR3. As DNA, the CDR3 is TGTGCCAGCAGTTCCTTAACAGGGATGCAAGAGACCCAGTACTTC. This translates into CASSSLTGMQETQYF.

In this sample, this clonotype turned up a few times. The V and J genes are TRBV10-3 and TRBJ2-3; D not certain. The CDR3 is 15 amino acids. The V end lost 4 bases, the J end lost 2 bases, and 13 bases lay between the germline ends. CDR1 and CDR2 from the germline V gene are ENHRY and SYGVKD. The CDR3 coding sequence is TGTGCCATCAGTGTCGCCCAGAGGTTCACAGATACGCAGTATTTT. Its protein product is CAISVAQRFTDTQYF.

The table lists this clonotype with many counts. V gene TRBV3-1 combines with J gene TRBJ1-1; D might be TRBD1 (5 bases). CDR3 size: 13 residues. V was clipped by 4 bases and J by 11 bases, with 17 bases between them. Germline values: CDR1 LGHDT, CDR2 YNNKEL (reference sequence). In nucleotides, the CDR3 is TGTGCCAGCAGCCCCCCGACGGGACTAGAGGCTTTCTTT. As protein: CASSPPTGLEAFF.

This clonotype was counted between two and nine times. The chain uses TRBV12-5 and TRBJ2-1; TRBD2 might be the D (6 bases). The CDR3 runs to 14 residues. Germline V gene lookup returns CDR1 LGHNT and CDR2 FRNRAP. V was cut by 8 bases and J by 5 bases, with 16 bases left in between. In nucleotides, the CDR3 is TGTGCTAGTTCGTGGGGGGTAGGGGACAATGAGCAGTTCTTC. Protein product: CASSWGVGDNEQFF.

The J gene is TRBJ1-2, the V gene TRBV5-6; unclear D gene. Trimming cost V 2 bases and J 1 base, with 12 bases left between them. The CDR3 consists of 15 residues. Looked up from germline, CDR1 is SGHDT and CDR2 is YYEEEE. For the CDR3, the DNA is TGTGCCAGCAGCTTACATGAGAGAATTAACTATGGCTACACCTTC. Residues: CASSLHERINYGYTF.